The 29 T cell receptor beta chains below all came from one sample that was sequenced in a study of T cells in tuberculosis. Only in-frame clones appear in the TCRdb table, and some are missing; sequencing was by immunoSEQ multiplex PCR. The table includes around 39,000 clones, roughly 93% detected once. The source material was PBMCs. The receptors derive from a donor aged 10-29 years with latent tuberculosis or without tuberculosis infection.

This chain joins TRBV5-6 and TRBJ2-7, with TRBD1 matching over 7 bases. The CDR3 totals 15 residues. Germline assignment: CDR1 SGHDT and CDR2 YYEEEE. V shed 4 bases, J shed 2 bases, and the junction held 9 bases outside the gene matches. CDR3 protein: CASSPRDRKTYEQYF. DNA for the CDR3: TGTGCCAGCAGCCCGAGGGACAGAAAAACCTACGAGCAGTACTTC.

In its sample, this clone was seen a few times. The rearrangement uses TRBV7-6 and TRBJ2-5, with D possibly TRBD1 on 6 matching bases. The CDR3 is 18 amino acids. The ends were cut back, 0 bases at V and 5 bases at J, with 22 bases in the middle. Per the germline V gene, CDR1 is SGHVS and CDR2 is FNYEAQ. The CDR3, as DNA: TGTGCCAGCAGCTTAGCCCACCGGCAGGGGAAACGTGAGGAGACCCAGTACTTC. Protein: CASSLAHRQGKREETQYF.

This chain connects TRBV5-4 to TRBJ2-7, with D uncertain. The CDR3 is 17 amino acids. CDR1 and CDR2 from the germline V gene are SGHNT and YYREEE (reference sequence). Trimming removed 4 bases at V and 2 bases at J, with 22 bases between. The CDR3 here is CASSPPRFAESAYEQYF. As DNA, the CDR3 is TGTGCCAGCAGCCCCCCCAGATTTGCGGAGTCCGCCTACGAGCAGTACTTC.

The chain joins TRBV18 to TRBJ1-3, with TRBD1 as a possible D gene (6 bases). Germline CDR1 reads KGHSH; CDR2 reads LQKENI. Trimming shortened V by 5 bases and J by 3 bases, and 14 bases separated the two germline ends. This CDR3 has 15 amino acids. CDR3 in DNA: TGTGCCAGCTCAAACAGGGTAAGGGATGGAAACACCATATATTTT. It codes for CASSNRVRDGNTIYF.

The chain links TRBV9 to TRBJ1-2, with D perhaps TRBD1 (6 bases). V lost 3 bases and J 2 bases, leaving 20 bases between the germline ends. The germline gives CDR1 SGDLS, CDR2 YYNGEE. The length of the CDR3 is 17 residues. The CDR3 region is CASSGPPAGDRNYGYTF. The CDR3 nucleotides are TGTGCCAGCAGCGGCCCGCCTGCAGGGGATCGAAACTATGGCTACACCTTC.

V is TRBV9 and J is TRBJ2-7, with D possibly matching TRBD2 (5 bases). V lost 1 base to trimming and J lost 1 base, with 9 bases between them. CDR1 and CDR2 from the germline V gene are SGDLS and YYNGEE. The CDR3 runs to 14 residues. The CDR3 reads CASSVLAGSYEQYF. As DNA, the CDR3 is TGTGCCAGCAGCGTATTGGCGGGTTCCTACGAGCAGTACTTC.

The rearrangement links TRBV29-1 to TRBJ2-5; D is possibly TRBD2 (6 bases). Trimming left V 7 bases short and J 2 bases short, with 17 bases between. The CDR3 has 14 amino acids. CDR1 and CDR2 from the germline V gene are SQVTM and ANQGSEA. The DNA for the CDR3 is TGCAGCGGAATGAACCGGGGGAGACAAGAGACCCAGTACTTC. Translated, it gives CSGMNRGRQETQYF.

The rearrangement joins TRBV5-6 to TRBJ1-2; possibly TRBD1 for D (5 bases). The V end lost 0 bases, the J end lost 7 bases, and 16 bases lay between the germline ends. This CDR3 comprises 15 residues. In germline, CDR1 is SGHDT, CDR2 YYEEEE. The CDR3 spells CASSLGRGVEGGYTF. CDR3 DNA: TGTGCCAGCAGCTTGGGCCGGGGGGTCGAGGGTGGCTACACCTTC.

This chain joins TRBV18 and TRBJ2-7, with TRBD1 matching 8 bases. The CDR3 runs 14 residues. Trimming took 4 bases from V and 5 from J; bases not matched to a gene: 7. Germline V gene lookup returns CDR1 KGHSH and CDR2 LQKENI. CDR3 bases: TGTGCCAGCTCACGCCAGACAGGGGAACACGAGCAGTACTTC. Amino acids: CASSRQTGEHEQYF.

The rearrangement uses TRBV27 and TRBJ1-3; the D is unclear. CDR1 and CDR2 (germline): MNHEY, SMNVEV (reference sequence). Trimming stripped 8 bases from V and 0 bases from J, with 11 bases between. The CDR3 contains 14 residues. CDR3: CASAPGNSGNTIYF. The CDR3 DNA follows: TGTGCCAGCGCCCCGGGGAACTCTGGAAACACCATATATTTT.

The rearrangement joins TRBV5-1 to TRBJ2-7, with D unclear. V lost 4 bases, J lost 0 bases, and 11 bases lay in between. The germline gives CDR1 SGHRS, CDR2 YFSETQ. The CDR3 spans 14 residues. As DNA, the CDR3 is TGCGCCAGCAGCCACCGACACGACTCCTACGAGCAGTACTTC. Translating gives CASSHRHDSYEQYF.

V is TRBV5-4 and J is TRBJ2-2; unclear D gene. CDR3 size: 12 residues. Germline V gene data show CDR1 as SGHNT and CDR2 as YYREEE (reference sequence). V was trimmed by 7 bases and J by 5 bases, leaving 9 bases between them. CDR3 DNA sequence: TGTGCCAGCTCCTCCTTGACCGGGGAGCTGTTTTTT. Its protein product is CASSSLTGELFF.

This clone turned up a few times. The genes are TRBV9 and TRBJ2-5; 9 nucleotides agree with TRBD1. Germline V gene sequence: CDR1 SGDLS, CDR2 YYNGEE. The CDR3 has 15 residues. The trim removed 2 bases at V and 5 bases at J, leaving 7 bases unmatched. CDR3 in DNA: TGTGCCAGCAGCGTGGGACAGGGATTAGTGGAGACCCAGTACTTC. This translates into CASSVGQGLVETQYF.

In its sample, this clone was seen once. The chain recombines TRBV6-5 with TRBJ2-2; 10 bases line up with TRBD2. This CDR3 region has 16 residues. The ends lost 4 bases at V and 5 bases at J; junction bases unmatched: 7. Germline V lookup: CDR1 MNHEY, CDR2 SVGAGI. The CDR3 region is CASSSGLAEGTGELFF. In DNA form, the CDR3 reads TGTGCCAGCAGTTCTGGACTAGCGGAGGGAACCGGGGAGCTGTTTTTT.

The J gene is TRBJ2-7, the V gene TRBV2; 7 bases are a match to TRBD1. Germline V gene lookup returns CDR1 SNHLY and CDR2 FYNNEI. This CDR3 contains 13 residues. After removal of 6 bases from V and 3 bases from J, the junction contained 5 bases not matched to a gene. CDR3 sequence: CASSRDSLYEQYF. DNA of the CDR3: TGTGCCAGCAGCCGGGACAGTCTCTACGAGCAGTACTTC.

Written as DNA, the CDR3 is TGCGCCAGCAGTGGGCCGGGACAGGACACTGAAGCTTTCTTT. It yields the protein CASSGPGQDTEAFF. The chain combines TRBV10-2 with TRBJ1-1, with 8 bases fitting TRBD1. Germline V lookup: CDR1 WSHSY, CDR2 SAAADI. J lost 3 bases, V lost 4 bases, and 4 bases had no gene match. The CDR3 has 14 residues.

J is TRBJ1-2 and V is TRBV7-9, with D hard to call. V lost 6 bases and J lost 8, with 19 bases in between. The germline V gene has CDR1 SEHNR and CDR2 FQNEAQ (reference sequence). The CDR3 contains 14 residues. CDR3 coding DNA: TGTGCCAGCAGTCGAGGGAAGGTCGGTGAGGGCTACACCTTC. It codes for CASSRGKVGEGYTF.

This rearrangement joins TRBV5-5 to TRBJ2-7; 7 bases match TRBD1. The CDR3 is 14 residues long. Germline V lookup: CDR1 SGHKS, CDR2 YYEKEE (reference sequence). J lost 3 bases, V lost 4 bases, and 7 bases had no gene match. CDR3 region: CASSGRDSLYEQYF. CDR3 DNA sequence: TGTGCCAGCAGCGGCCGGGACAGCCTCTACGAGCAGTACTTC.

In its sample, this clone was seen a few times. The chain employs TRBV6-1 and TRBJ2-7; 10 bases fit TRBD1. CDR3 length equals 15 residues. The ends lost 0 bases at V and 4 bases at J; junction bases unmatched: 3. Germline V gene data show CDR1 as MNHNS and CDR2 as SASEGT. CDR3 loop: CASSEAGGQGYEQYF. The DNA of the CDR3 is TGTGCCAGCAGTGAAGCTGGGGGACAGGGGTACGAGCAGTACTTC.

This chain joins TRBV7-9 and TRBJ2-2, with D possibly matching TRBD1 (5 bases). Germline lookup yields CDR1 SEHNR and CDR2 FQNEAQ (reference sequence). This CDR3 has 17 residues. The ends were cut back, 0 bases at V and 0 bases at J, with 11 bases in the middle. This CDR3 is CASSLAWGLANTGELFF. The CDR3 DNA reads TGTGCCAGCAGCTTAGCTTGGGGCTTGGCGAACACCGGGGAGCTGTTTTTT. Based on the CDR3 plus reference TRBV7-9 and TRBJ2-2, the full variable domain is DTGVSQNPRHKITKRGQNVTFRCDPISEHNRLYWYRQTLGQGPEFLTYFQNEAQLEKSRLLSDRFSAERPKGSFSTLEIQRTEQGDSAMYLCASSLAWGLANTGELFFGEGSRLTVL.

The CDR3 nucleotides are TGTGCCTGGGGACAGGGCTCTGGAAACACCATATATTTT. Encoded protein: CAWGQGSGNTIYF. The genes are TRBV30 and TRBJ1-3, with 8 bases lining up with TRBD1. Per germline, CDR1 GTSNPN and CDR2 SVGIG (reference sequence). V was pared by 5 bases and J by 0 bases, with 0 bases of the junction left unmatched. This CDR3 is built from 13 residues. Full variable domain (remainder filled in from reference TRBV30 and TRBJ1-3): SQTIHQWPATLVQPVGSPLSLECTVEGTSNPNLYWYRQAAGRGLQLLFYSVGIGQISSEVPQNLSASRPQDRQFILSSKKLLLSDSGFYLCAWGQGSGNTIYFGEGSWLTVV.

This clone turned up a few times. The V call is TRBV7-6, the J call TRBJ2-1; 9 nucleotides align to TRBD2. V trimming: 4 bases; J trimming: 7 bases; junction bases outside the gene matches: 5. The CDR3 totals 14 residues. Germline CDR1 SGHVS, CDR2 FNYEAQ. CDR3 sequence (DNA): TGTGCCAGCAGCTCGAGCGGGGGGCTGAATGAGCAGTTCTTC. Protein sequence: CASSSSGGLNEQFF.

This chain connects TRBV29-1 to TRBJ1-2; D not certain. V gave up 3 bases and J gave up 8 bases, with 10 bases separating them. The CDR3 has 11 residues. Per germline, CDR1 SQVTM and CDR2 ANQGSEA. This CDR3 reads CSVEASGGYTF. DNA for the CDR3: TGCAGCGTTGAGGCTTCGGGGGGCTACACCTTC.

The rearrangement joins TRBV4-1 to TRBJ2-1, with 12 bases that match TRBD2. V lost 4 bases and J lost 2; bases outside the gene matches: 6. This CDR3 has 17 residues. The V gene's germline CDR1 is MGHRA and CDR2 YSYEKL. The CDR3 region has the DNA TGCGCCAGCAGCCGCGGAGGACTAGCGGGGACCTACAATGAGCAGTTCTTC. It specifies CASSRGGLAGTYNEQFF.

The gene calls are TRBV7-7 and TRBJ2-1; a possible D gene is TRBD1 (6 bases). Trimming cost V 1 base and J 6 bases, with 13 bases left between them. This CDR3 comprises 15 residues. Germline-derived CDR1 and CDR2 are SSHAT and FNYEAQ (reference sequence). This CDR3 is CASSLDGGAFNEQFF. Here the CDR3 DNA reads TGTGCCAGCAGCTTAGATGGGGGCGCATTCAATGAGCAGTTCTTC. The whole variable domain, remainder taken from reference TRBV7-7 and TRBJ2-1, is GAGVSQSPRYKVTKRGQDVTLRCDPISSHATLYWYQQALGQGPEFLTYFNYEAQPDKSGLPSDRFSAERPEGSISTLTIQRTEQRDSAMYRCASSLDGGAFNEQFFGPGTRLTVL.

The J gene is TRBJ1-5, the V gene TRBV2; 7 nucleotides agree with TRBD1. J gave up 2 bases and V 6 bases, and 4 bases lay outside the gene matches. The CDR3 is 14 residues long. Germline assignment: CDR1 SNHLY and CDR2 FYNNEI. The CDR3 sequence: CASRYRGGNQPQHF. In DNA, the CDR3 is TGTGCCAGCAGGTACAGGGGTGGCAATCAGCCCCAGCATTTT.

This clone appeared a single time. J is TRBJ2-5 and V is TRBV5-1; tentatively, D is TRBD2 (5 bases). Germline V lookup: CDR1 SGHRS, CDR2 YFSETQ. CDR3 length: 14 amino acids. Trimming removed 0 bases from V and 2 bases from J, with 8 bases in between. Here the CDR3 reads CASSLAGIQETQYF. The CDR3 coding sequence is TGCGCCAGCAGCTTGGCGGGGATTCAAGAGACCCAGTACTTC.

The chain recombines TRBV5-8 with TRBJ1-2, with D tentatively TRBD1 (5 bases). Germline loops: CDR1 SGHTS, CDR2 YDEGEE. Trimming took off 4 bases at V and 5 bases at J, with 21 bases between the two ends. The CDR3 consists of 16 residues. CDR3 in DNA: TGTGCCAGCAGCACAATAGGGGCAATTGTTGGGTATGGCTACACCTTC. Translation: CASSTIGAIVGYGYTF.

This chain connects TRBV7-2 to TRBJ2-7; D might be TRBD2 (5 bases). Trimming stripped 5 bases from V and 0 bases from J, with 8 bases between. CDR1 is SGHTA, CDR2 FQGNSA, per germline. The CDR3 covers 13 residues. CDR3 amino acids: CASSRTVSYEQYF. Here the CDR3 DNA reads TGTGCCAGCAGCCGGACTGTCTCCTACGAGCAGTACTTC.